This T cell receptor (beta chain) was retrieved from a study of T cells in Graves' hyperthyroidism and ophthalmopathy. The CDR3 runs to 14 residues. Germline loops: CDR1 MDHEN, CDR2 SYDVKM. V lost 3 bases to trimming and J lost 5 bases; unmatched junction nucleotides: 6. With duration under 3 months, ophthalmopathy was active: Clinical Activity Score at least 3, NOSPECS at least 4. This clonotype is medium-sized (0.01 to 0.1%). TCR beta CDR3 region amplification was performed from RNA transcripts. Using the HTBI primer set, a first-round RT-PCR was run on the TCR CDR3. TCRdb passed the multiplex PCR reads through MiXCR, listing each CDR3 protein once. The sample lists around 490,000 distinct CDR3 sequences, 15% to 20% seen once, with roughly 47% in the top ten.

The sample consisted of blood. This receptor was identified in a man in his forties with Graves' ophthalmopathy. The chain has TRBV28 and TRBJ2-7; TRBD2 agrees at 8 bases. This chain's CDR3 is CASSLPGTRDEQYF. The CDR3 nucleotides read TGTGCCAGCAGTTTGCCCGGGACTAGGGACGAGCAGTACTTC.